This T cell receptor beta chain was captured in a study of graft-versus-host responses after intestinal transplantation. Germline-derived CDR1 and CDR2 are SQVTM and ANQGSEA. This CDR3 has 13 residues. Trimming took 4 bases from V and 5 from J; bases not matched to a gene: 7. Profiled with immunoSEQ multiplex PCR; TCRdb holds only in-frame clones, not every one. The repertoire has around 71,000 clones, over 85% of them found once; the top ten carry around 0.53%. For this clone: Its antigen is not identified.

The specimen comprised unstimulated CD8+ T cells sorted from spleen or lymph node cells, sampled before intestinal transplant. The receptor comes from a human donor who received an intestinal transplant. The V and J genes are TRBV29-1 and TRBJ2-7; TRBD1 agrees at 8 bases. CDR3 DNA: TGCAGCGTTGCCGGGCAGGGGGCCAACGAGCAGTACTTC. It yields the protein CSVAGQGANEQYF.